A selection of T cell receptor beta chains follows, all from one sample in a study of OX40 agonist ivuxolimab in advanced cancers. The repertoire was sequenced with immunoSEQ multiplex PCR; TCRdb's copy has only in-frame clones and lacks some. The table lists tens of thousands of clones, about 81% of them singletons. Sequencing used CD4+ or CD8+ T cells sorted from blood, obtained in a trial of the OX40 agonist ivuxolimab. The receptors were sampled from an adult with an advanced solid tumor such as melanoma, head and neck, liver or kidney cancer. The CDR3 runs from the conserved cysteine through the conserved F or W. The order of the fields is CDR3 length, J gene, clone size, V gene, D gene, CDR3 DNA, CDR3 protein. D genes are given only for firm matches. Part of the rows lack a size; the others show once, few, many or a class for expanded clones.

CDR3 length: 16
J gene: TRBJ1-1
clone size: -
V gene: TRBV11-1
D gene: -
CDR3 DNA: TGTGCCAGCAGCACAACCCCCCAGGCGACAACCACTGAAGCTTTCTTT
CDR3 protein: CASSTTPQATTTEAFF

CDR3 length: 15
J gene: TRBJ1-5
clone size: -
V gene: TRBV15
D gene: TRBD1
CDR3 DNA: TGTGCCACCAGCAGGGAGAGGGGGCTGGGTCAGCCCCAGCATTTT
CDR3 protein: CATSRERGLGQPQHF

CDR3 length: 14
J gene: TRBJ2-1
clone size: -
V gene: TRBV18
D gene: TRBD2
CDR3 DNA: TGTGCCAGCTCGCGAGGACTAGCGGACAATGAGCAGTTCTTC
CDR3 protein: CASSRGLADNEQFF

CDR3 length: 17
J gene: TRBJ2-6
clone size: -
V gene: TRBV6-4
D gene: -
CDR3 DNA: TGTGCCAGCAGTGACACAGGAAATCCATCTGGGGCCAACGTCCTGACTTTC
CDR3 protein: CASSDTGNPSGANVLTF

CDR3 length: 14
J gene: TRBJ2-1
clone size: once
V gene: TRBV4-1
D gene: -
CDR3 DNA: TGCGCCAGCAGCCAGGCAGGGGGGTACAATGAGCAGTTCTTC
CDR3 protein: CASSQAGGYNEQFF

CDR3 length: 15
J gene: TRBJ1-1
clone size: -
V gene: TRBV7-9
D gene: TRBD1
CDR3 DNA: TGTGCCAGCAGCATAGGGGGACAGGGGGGTATTGAAGCTTTCTTT
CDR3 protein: CASSIGGQGGIEAFF

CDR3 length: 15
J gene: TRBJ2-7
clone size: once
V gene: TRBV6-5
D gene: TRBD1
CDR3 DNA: TGTGCCAGCAGTGGTTACGGGACAGGCTCCTACGAGCAGTACTTC
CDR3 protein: CASSGYGTGSYEQYF

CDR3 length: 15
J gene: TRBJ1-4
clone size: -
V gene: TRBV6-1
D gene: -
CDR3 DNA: TGTGCCAGCAGTGAAGGGGCGGCAGGGAGTGAAAAACTGTTTTTT
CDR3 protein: CASSEGAAGSEKLFF

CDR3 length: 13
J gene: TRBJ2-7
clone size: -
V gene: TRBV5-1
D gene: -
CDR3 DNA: TGCGCCAGCATTGAAAGGGGATTTCGGGAGCAGTACTTC
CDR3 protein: CASIERGFREQYF

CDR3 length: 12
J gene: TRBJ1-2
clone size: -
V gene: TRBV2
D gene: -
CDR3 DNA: TGTGCCAGCAGTGAAGTGGCGGGTGGCTACACCTTC
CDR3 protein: CASSEVAGGYTF

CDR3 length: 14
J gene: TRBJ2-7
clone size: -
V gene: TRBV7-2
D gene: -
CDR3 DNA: TGTGCCAGCAGCTTTGGGCAGGGACACTACGAGCAGTACTTC
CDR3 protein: CASSFGQGHYEQYF

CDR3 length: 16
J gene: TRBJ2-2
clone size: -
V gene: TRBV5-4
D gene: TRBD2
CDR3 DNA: TGTGCCAGCAGCTTTCTAAGCGGGGGGGCCGCCGGGGAGCTGTTTTTT
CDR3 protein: CASSFLSGGAAGELFF

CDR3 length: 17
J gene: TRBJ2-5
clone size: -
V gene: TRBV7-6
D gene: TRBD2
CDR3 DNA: TGTGCCAGCAGCTTTTCTAGCGGGAGCCGTCCGTGGGAGACCCAGTACTTC
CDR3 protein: CASSFSSGSRPWETQYF

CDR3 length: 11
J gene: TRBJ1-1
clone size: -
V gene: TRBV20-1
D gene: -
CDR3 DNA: TGCAGTGCTGTGGGGTTTAGGGAAGCTTTCTTT
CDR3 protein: CSAVGFREAFF

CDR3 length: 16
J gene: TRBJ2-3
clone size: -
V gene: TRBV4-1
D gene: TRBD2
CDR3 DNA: TGCGCCAGCAGCCAAGATATGCGGGGGGGCCGGGATACGCAGTATTTT
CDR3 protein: CASSQDMRGGRDTQYF

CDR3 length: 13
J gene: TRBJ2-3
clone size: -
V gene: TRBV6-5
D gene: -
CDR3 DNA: TGTGCCAGCAGTTACGAACTAGGGTATACGCAGTATTTT
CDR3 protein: CASSYELGYTQYF

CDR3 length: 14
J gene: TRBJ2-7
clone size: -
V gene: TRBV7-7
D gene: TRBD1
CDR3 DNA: TGTGCTAGCAGCGTGGGACAGGGAGCCTACGAGCAGTACTTC
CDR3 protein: CASSVGQGAYEQYF

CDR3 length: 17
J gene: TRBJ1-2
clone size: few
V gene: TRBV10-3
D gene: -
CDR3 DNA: TGTGCCATCAGTGAGTCTCGAATTGGCGAGATTAACTATGGCTACACCTTC
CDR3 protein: CAISESRIGEINYGYTF

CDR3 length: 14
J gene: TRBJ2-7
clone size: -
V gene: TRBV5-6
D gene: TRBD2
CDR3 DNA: TGTGCCAGCAGCTTACGGGGGGGCCCCAACGAGCAGTACTTC
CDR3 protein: CASSLRGGPNEQYF

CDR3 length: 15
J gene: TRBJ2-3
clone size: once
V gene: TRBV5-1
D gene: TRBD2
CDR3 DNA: TGCGCCAGCAGCGCGGGGGACGGTAACACAGATACGCAGTATTTT
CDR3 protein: CASSAGDGNTDTQYF

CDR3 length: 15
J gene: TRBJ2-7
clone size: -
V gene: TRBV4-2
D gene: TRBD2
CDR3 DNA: TGTGCCAGCAGCCAAACCGCTAGCGGGAGTTACGAGCAGTACTTC
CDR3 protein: CASSQTASGSYEQYF

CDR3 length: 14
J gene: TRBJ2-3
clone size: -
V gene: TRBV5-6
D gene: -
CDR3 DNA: TGTGCCAGCAGACGCGACAGTGCAACAGATACGCAGTATTTT
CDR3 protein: CASRRDSATDTQYF

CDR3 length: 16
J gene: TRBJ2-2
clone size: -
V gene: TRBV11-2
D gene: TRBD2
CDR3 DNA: TGTGCCAGCAGCCCCTATACGACTGGGGGGGTCGGGGAGCTGTTTTTT
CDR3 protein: CASSPYTTGGVGELFF

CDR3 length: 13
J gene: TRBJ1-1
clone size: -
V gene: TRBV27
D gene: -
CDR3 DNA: TGTGCCAGCAGTTTATCTCAGGGAACTGAAGCTTTCTTT
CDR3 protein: CASSLSQGTEAFF

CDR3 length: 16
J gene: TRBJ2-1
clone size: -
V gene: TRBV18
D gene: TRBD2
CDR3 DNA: TGTGCCAGCTCACCACAGGGTAGCGGGGCTTACAATGAGCAGTTCTTC
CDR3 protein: CASSPQGSGAYNEQFF

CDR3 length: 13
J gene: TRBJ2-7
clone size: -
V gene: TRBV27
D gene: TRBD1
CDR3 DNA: TGTGCCAGCGGGGACAGATCCTACTACGAGCAGTACTTC
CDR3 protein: CASGDRSYYEQYF

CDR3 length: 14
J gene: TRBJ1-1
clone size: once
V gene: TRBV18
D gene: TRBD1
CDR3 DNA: TGTGCCAGCTCAGCCCGGACAGGGAACACTGAAGCTTTCTTT
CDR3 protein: CASSARTGNTEAFF

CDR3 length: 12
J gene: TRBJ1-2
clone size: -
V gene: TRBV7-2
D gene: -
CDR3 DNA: TGTGCCAGCAGCTTAGTGAGGGGTGGCTACACCTTC
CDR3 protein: CASSLVRGGYTF

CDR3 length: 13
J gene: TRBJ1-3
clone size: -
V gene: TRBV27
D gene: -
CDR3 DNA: TGTGCCAGCAGTTTAACCAGGGGAAACACCATATATTTT
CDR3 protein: CASSLTRGNTIYF

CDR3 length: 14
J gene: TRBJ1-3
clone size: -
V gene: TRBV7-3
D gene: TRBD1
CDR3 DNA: TGTGCCAGCAGCTTGACAGGGGCCGGAAACACCATATATTTT
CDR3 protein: CASSLTGAGNTIYF

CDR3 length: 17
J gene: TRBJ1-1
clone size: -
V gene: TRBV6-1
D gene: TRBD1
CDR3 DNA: TGTGCCAGCAGTGTAGAGACAGGGGGCGAGGGCGTAATTAAAGCTTTCTTT
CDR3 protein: CASSVETGGEGVIKAFF

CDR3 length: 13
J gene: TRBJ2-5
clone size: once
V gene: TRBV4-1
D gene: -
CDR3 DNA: TGCGCCAGCAGCCAAGATGCTGAGGAGACCCAGTACTTC
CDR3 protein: CASSQDAEETQYF

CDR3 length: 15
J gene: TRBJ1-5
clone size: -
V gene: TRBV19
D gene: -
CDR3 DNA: TGTGCCAGTAGTGCTTGGACGCCGGGGAATCAGCCCCAGCATTTT
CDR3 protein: CASSAWTPGNQPQHF

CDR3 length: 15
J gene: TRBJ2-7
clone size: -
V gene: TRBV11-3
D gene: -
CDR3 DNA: TGTGCCAGCAGCTTAGGTGCCACCGCCTCCTACGAGCAGTACTTC
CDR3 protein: CASSLGATASYEQYF

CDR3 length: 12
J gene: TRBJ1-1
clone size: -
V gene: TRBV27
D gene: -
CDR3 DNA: TGTGCCAGCAGTTTAGGGCCAGGGGAAGCTTTCTTT
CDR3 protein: CASSLGPGEAFF

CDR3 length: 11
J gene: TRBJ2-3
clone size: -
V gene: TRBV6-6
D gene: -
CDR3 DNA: TGTGCCACGTTACGAGCAGATACGCAGTATTTT
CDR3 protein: CATLRADTQYF

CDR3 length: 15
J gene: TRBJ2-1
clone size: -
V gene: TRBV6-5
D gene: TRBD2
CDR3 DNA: TGTGCCAGCAGTTTGAGGGGAGGGTATTTGAATGAGCAGTTCTTC
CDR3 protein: CASSLRGGYLNEQFF

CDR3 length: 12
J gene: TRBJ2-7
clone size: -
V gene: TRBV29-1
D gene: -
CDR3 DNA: TGCAGCGCCCGGGGGAGAACCTACGAGCAGTACTTC
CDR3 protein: CSARGRTYEQYF

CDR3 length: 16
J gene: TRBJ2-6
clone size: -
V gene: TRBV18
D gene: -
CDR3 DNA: TGTGCCAGCTCCTCCCTGGGCGGTACTGGGGCCAACGTCCTGACTTTC
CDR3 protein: CASSSLGGTGANVLTF

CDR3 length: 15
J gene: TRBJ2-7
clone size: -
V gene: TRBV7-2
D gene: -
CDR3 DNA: TGTGCCAGCAGCTTAGACAGCCGGGGAGGATACGAGCAGTACTTC
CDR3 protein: CASSLDSRGGYEQYF

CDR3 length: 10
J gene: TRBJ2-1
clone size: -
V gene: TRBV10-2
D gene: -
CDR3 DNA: TGCGCCAGCAGTGACAATGAGCAGTTCTTC
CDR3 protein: CASSDNEQFF

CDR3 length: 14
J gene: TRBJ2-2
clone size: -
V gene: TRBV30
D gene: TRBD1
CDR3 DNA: TGTGCCTGGACCGATAGACAGGGGTCCGGGGAGCTGTTTTTT
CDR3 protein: CAWTDRQGSGELFF

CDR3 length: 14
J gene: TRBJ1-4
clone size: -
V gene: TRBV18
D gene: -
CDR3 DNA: TGTGCCAGCTCACCGGGACGGGGGCCTGAAAAACTGTTTTTT
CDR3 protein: CASSPGRGPEKLFF

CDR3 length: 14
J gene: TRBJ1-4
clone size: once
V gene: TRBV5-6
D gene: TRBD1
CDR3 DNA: TGTGCCAGCAGCAAGGGGGCGTTGGATGAAAAACTGTTTTTT
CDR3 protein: CASSKGALDEKLFF

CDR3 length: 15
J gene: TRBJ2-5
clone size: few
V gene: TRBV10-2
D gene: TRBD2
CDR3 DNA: TGCGCCAGCAGTGATCCCAGCGGGGGCCAAGAGACCCAGTACTTC
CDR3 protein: CASSDPSGGQETQYF

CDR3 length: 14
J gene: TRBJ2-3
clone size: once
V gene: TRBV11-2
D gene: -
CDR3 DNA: TGTGCCAGCAGCTTAGATAAGAGGGGAGATACGCAGTATTTT
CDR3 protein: CASSLDKRGDTQYF

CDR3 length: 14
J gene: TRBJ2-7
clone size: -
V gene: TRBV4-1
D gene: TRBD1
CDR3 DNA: TGCGCCAGCAGCTTAGACAGGGGCCCGGGCGAGCAGTACTTC
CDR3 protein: CASSLDRGPGEQYF

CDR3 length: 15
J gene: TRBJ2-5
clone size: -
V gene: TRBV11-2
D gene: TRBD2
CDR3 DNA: TGTGCCAGCAGCTTAGAAGGACTAGCGGACGAGACCCAGTACTTC
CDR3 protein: CASSLEGLADETQYF

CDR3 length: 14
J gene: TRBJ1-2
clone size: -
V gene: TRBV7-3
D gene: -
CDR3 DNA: TGTGCCAGCAGCCCCGGAATGGAGAACTATGGCTACACCTTC
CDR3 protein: CASSPGMENYGYTF